These 7 T cell receptor beta chains were sequenced from one sample in a study of T cell changes during pregnancy in multiple sclerosis. Produced via immunoSEQ multiplex PCR; TCRdb's table is partial and in-frame only. The sample comprises tens of thousands of clones, 92% of which are singletons, and less than 0.8% rests with the top ten. Sequencing used CD4+ T cells from peripheral blood mononuclear cells, obtained in the third trimester of pregnancy. These receptors all stem from a female donor with multiple sclerosis, enrolled in a pregnancy study.

Only one count was recorded for this clone. This rearrangement joins TRBV11-2 to TRBJ2-1; 10 bases are shared with TRBD2. With V trimmed by 5 bases and J by 4 bases, 5 bases remained unmatched. CDR1 and CDR2 (germline): SGHAT, FQNNGV. This CDR3 spans 15 amino acids. The CDR3 protein is CASSVAGGGYNEQFF. The CDR3 DNA reads as TGTGCCAGCAGCGTAGCGGGAGGCGGGTACAATGAGCAGTTCTTC. The variable domain in full, completed from reference TRBV11-2 and TRBJ2-1, reads EAGVAQSPRYKIIEKRQSVAFWCNPISGHATLYWYQQILGQGPKLLIQFQNNGVVDDSQLPKDRFSAERLKGVDSTLKIQPAKLEDSAVYLCASSVAGGGYNEQFFGPGTRLTVL.

This clone was seen once. The chain uses TRBV7-8 and TRBJ2-7, with D uncertain. Germline V gives CDR1 SGHVS, CDR2 FQNEAQ. This CDR3 region has 12 residues. Trimming stripped 2 bases from V and 3 bases from J, with 5 bases between. The DNA of the CDR3 is TGTGCCAGCAGCTTATCCGGCTACGAGCAGTACTTC. This codes for CASSLSGYEQYF.

The chain links TRBV6-5 to TRBJ2-7; 7 bases line up with TRBD2. Germline assignment: CDR1 MNHEY and CDR2 SVGAGI. This CDR3 has 13 amino acids. The V segment lost 5 bases and the J segment 5 bases; nucleotides outside the gene matches: 6. CDR3 loop: CASSRREGNEQYF. In DNA form, the CDR3 reads TGTGCCAGCAGTCGGAGGGAGGGAAACGAGCAGTACTTC.

The chain couples TRBV27 to TRBJ2-3; 8 bases line up with TRBD2. The junction had 7 bases not matched to a gene; V was cut back by 2 bases and J by 3 bases. The CDR3 covers 16 residues. Germline V gives CDR1 MNHEY, CDR2 SMNVEV (reference sequence). CDR3 loop: CASSLESGSVTDTQYF. CDR3 coding DNA: TGTGCCAGCAGTTTAGAGAGCGGGAGTGTGACAGATACGCAGTATTTT.

Remarks on this clone: The junction does not match germline at one end; this may be a read error. V is TRBV7-7 and J is TRBJ2-1; 11 nucleotides agree with TRBD2. The CDR3 totals 16 residues. Germline-derived CDR1 and CDR2 are SSHAT and FNYEAQ (reference sequence). Written as DNA, the CDR3 is TGTGCTAGCAGCTCAACTAGCGGGAGTTCCTACAATGAGCAGTTCTTC. It translates to CASSSTSGSSYNEQFF.

The rearrangement links TRBV6-1 to TRBJ1-1; D call uncertain. From germline, CDR1 is MNHNS and CDR2 SASEGT. V was clipped by 4 bases and J by 1 base, with 19 bases between them. This CDR3 contains 17 residues. DNA for the CDR3: TGTGCCAGCAGTGGTCCTCTCAGTGGGAGCGGGAACACTGAAGCTTTCTTT. This translates into CASSGPLSGSGNTEAFF.

CDR3 DNA: TGTGCCAGCAGCCAAGGGGCGGGAGGGCCCACAGATACGCAGTATTTT. Residues: CASSQGAGGPTDTQYF. The chain carries TRBV4-2 and TRBJ2-3; 9 bases are shared with TRBD2. This CDR3 is 16 amino acids long. V gave up 1 base and J gave up 2 bases; unmatched junction bases: 4. Germline CDR1 LGHNA, CDR2 YNFKEQ.